The clone carrying this T cell receptor beta chain was recorded a few times. These data originate in a study of T cells in Graves' hyperthyroidism and ophthalmopathy. The PBMCs studied were ones that came from about 10 ml fresh peripheral blood. Germline V gene sequence: CDR1 SEHNR, CDR2 FQNEAQ (reference sequence). Trimming stripped 2 bases from V and 6 bases from J, with 17 bases between. The CDR3 totals 16 residues. Template material for amplifying TCR beta CDR3 regions consisted of RNA transcripts. The HTBI set primed first-round TCR CDR3 RT-PCR. TCRdb passed the multiplex PCR reads through MiXCR, listing each CDR3 protein once. The sample yields about 290,000 distinct CDR3 sequences, roughly 15% seen once.

The V gene is TRBV7-9, the J gene TRBJ2-1, with D perhaps TRBD1 (7 bases). The TCR originated in a woman between 35 and 50 years old with Graves' hyperthyroidism. Specimen: blood. The CDR3 DNA reads TGTGCCAGCAGCTTACTGGCAGGGGGGTTTAGCAATGAGCAGTTCTTC. This sequence encodes CASSLLAGGFSNEQFF.